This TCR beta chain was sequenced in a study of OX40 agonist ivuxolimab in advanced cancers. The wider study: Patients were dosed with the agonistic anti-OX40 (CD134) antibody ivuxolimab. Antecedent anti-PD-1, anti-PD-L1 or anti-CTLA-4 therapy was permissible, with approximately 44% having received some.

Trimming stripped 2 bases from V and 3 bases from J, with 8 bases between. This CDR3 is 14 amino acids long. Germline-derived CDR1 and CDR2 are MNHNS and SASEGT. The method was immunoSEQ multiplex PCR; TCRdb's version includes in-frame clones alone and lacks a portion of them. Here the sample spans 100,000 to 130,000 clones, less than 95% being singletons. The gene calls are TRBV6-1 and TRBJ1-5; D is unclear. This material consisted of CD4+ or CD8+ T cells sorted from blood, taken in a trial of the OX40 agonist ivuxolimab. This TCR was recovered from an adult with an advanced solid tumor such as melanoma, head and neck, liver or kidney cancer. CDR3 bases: TGTGCCAGCAGTGAACAGGTGTTCAATCAGCCCCAGCATTTT. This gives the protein CASSEQVFNQPQHF.